In this sample, the clone carrying this TCR beta chain turned up many times. Its target is unknown. This CDR3 is 15 amino acids long. The V gene's germline CDR1 is SEHNR and CDR2 FQNEAQ (reference sequence). V dropped 5 bases and J dropped 5; count of bases not matched to a gene: 9. The library was built from about 400 ng RNA with molecular barcoded adaptors for alpha/delta and beta/gamma chains. One entry per CDR3 protein, called by TCRdb with MiXCR from the reads. The sample contains some 62,000 distinct CDR3 sequences, over 11% of which appear only once. The data stem from a study of read filtering for tumor transcriptome and immune sequencing. For the study at large: Mean patient age was approximately 66 years, range roughly 40 to 80; 17 male, 11 to 15 female. General study findings and limits: RNA-seq captured clonotypes less deeply and reliably than IR-seq.

The sample comprised a population of CD138-negative cells sorted from bone marrow. The chain couples TRBV7-9 to TRBJ2-7; 10 bases line up with TRBD1. The receptor comes from a donor at least 40 years old with multiple myeloma. In DNA form, the CDR3 reads TGTGCCAGCAGCCGTACGACAGGGGGCCCCCACGAGCAGTACTTC. This translates into CASSRTTGGPHEQYF.